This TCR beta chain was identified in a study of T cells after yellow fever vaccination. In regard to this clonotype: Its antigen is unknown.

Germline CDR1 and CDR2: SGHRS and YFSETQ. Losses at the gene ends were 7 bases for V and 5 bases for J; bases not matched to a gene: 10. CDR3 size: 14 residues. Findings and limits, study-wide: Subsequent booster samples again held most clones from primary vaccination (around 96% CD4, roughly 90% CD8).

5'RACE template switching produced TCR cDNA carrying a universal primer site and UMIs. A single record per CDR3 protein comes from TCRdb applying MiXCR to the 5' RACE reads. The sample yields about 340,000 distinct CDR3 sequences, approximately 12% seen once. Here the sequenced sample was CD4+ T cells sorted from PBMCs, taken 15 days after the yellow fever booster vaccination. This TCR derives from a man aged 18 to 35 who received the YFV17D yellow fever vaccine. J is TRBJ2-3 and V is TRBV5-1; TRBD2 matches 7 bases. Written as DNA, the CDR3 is TGCGCCAGCGCCGGGACTATTAACAGAGATACGCAGTATTTT. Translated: CASAGTINRDTQYF.